The 27 T cell receptor beta chains below come from one sample, sequenced in a study of identical twins. TCRdb fed the 5' RACE reads into MiXCR, producing one record per CDR3 protein. The sample has about 890,000 distinct CDR3 sequences; approximately 13% are singletons. The sample was also linked to a second study, of yellow fever vaccine responses in identical twins.

Specimen: PBMCs. These receptors originate from a young woman in good health.

In its sample, this clonotype was seen a few times. The chain recombines TRBV29-1 with TRBJ1-5; weak D call: TRBD1 (5 bases). In germline, CDR1 is SQVTM, CDR2 ANQGSEA. The CDR3 is 12 residues long. Trimming removed 4 bases from V and 7 bases from J, with 11 bases in between. DNA of the CDR3: TGCAGCGTTGGTGACAGTTACCAGCCCCAGCATTTT. Translated, it gives CSVGDSYQPQHF.

This clonotype has a handful of counts. V and J are TRBV24-1 and TRBJ2-3; D may be TRBD1 (7 bases). V was trimmed by 4 bases and J by 2 bases, leaving 12 bases between them. CDR1 KGHDR and CDR2 SFDVKD come from the germline V gene. This CDR3 contains 15 residues. Here the CDR3 reads CATSEGRGVTDTQYF. CDR3 coding DNA: TGTGCCACCAGTGAAGGCAGGGGGGTCACAGATACGCAGTATTTT.

This clonotype came up a few times. This rearrangement joins TRBV20-1 to TRBJ2-3; TRBD2 matches at 9 bases. Germline loops: CDR1 DFQATT, CDR2 SNEGSKA (reference sequence). The CDR3 is 17 residues long. V trimming: 2 bases; J trimming: 3 bases; junction bases outside the gene matches: 12. CDR3 sequence: CSARSQTSGLGTDTQYF. CDR3 DNA: TGCAGTGCTAGATCCCAGACTAGCGGTCTCGGGACAGATACGCAGTATTTT.

In its sample, this clonotype was seen a few times. V gene TRBV7-2 combines with J gene TRBJ2-3; 7 bases line up with TRBD2. V lost 5 bases, J lost 1 base, and 9 bases stayed unmatched. The germline V gene encodes CDR1 SGHTA and CDR2 FQGNSA. This CDR3 spans 16 amino acids. The CDR3: CASSQRREWGTDTQYF. As DNA, the CDR3 is TGTGCCAGCAGCCAAAGGCGGGAGTGGGGCACAGATACGCAGTATTTT.

This clonotype was detected a few times. The chain links TRBV12-3 or TRBV12-4 to TRBJ1-1; D gene unclear. This CDR3 region has 13 residues. V lost 6 bases, J lost 6 bases, and 14 bases lay in between. The CDR3 protein is CASSPDLPPEAFF. In nucleotides, the CDR3 is TGTGCCAGCAGCCCCGATCTTCCCCCTGAAGCTTTCTTT.

This clonotype was recorded a few times. The chain combines TRBV3-1 with TRBJ2-1, with D possibly matching TRBD2 (5 bases). The CDR3 sequence is 16 residues long. Looked up from germline, CDR1 is LGHDT and CDR2 is YNNKEL (reference sequence). Trimming took off 0 bases at V and 4 bases at J, with 13 bases between the two ends. Here the CDR3 reads CASSQDYGVAYNEQFF. As DNA, the CDR3 is TGTGCCAGCAGCCAAGATTACGGGGTCGCTTACAATGAGCAGTTCTTC.

A few counts support this clonotype. This chain joins TRBV2 and TRBJ2-3; D is perhaps TRBD2 (6 bases). The germline V and J ends were trimmed by 8 bases and 1 base, with 10 bases remaining between them. The germline CDR1 and CDR2 sequences are SNHLY and FYNNEI. This CDR3 comprises 13 residues. CDR3 sequence (DNA): TGTGCCAGCGGGAGGCAAGGCACAGATACGCAGTATTTT. It encodes CASGRQGTDTQYF.

A few counts support this clonotype. V and J are TRBV20-1 and TRBJ1-6; 10 bases fit TRBD1. Germline V CDR1 and CDR2: DFQATT, SNEGSKA (reference sequence). The CDR3 consists of 15 residues. With 4 bases clipped from V and 7 bases from J, the junction kept 7 bases outside the gene matches. CDR3 DNA: TGCAGTGCTACCTCGACAGGGGGCGGAAATTCACCCCTCCACTTT. The encoded protein is CSATSTGGGNSPLHF.

The rearrangement uses TRBV15 and TRBJ1-4; D is uncertain. Germline CDR1 LNHNV, CDR2 YYDKDF (reference sequence). Trimming took off 4 bases at V and 4 bases at J, with 13 bases between the two ends. The CDR3 is 15 residues long. The CDR3 protein is CATSTRGGSNEKLFF. In DNA form, the CDR3 reads TGTGCCACCAGCACGAGAGGAGGTAGTAATGAAAAACTGTTTTTT.

This clonotype appeared once. This chain uses TRBV29-1 with TRBJ2-3; TRBD2 matches at 13 bases. The V gene end was trimmed by 6 bases and the J gene end by 2 bases; junction bases not matched to a gene: 5. Germline CDR1 SQVTM, CDR2 ANQGSEA. This CDR3 is built from 15 residues. The CDR3 DNA sequence: TGCAGCGTCCGGACTAGCGGGAGCCACACAGATACGCAGTATTTT. Translation: CSVRTSGSHTDTQYF.

This clonotype was seen repeatedly, ten times or more. The chain employs TRBV20-1 and TRBJ2-3; the match to TRBD2 covers 10 bases. The CDR3 totals 14 residues. J lost 6 bases, V lost 6 bases, and 9 bases had no gene match. The germline gives CDR1 DFQATT, CDR2 SNEGSKA (reference sequence). CDR3 protein: CSAYLAGGWDTQYF. The DNA for the CDR3 is TGCAGTGCATATTTAGCGGGGGGTTGGGATACGCAGTATTTT.

The genes are TRBV2 and TRBJ1-5; 12 bases map to TRBD1. The trim removed 2 bases at V and 9 bases at J, leaving 5 bases unmatched. Germline V lookup: CDR1 SNHLY, CDR2 FYNNEI. The CDR3 runs 15 residues. CDR3 coding DNA: TGTGCCAGCAGTGAAATGGGACAGGGGGCTGCGCCCCAGCATTTT. Amino acids: CASSEMGQGAAPQHF.

This clonotype showed up many times. J is TRBJ2-2 and V is TRBV18; TRBD2 is a possible D gene (6 bases). CDR3 length equals 14 residues. V lost 1 base, J lost 3 bases, and 6 bases lay in between. Germline assignment: CDR1 KGHSH and CDR2 LQKENI. The CDR3 reads CASSPLADTGELFF. The CDR3 nucleotides are TGTGCCAGCTCACCACTAGCGGACACCGGGGAGCTGTTTTTT. The entire variable domain, with the rest obtained from reference TRBV18 and TRBJ2-2, is as follows: NAGVMQNPRHLVRRRGQEARLRCSPMKGHSHVYWYRQLPEEGLKFMVYLQKENIIDESGMPKERFSAEFPKEGPSILRIQQVVRGDSAAYFCASSPLADTGELFFGEGSRLTVL.

The table lists this clonotype with many counts. V usage is TRBV24-1 and J usage is TRBJ2-7; D not certain. In germline, CDR1 is KGHDR, CDR2 SFDVKD. This CDR3 has 13 amino acids. The V and J ends lost 4 bases and 6 bases respectively, with 12 bases between them. CDR3 in amino acids: CATSDPDGPEQYF. The CDR3 DNA sequence: TGTGCCACCAGTGACCCGGACGGACCCGAGCAGTACTTC.

The chain is built from TRBV6-2 or TRBV6-3 and TRBJ1-2; 7 positions agree with TRBD1. Germline V gene sequence: CDR1 MNHEY, CDR2 SVGEGT. Trimming cost V 6 bases and J 8 bases; bases outside gene matches: 6. This CDR3 has 12 amino acids. The DNA of the CDR3 is TGTGCCAGCAGAGGGGGCGCCCAGGGCTACACCTTC. This sequence encodes CASRGGAQGYTF.

The sample holds a few counts of this clonotype. The gene calls are TRBV4-1 and TRBJ2-3; 9 bases are shared with TRBD2. V gave up 6 bases and J gave up 4 bases; unmatched junction bases: 14. CDR1 is MGHRA and CDR2 is YSYEKL in the germline V gene. The CDR3 has 17 residues. The CDR3 region has the DNA TGCGCCAGCAGTCACACCAGGGCGGGAGGGCCGTCAGATACGCAGTATTTT. Protein sequence: CASSHTRAGGPSDTQYF.

This clonotype was counted only a few times. The gene calls are TRBV20-1 and TRBJ2-5; 16 bases agree with TRBD2. Trimming removed 3 bases from V and 5 bases from J; junction bases left unmatched: 3. Germline V lookup: CDR1 DFQATT, CDR2 SNEGSKA (reference sequence). The CDR3 loop spans 15 amino acids. This CDR3 reads CSARGLAGGLETQYF. The CDR3 DNA is TGCAGTGCTAGGGGACTAGCGGGAGGGCTGGAGACCCAGTACTTC.

There are a few counts of this clonotype. This sequence joins TRBV13 and TRBJ2-5; 13 bases map to TRBD2. Germline values: CDR1 PRHDT, CDR2 FYEKMQ (reference sequence). There are 18 residues in the CDR3. V gave up 0 bases and J gave up 0 bases; unmatched junction bases: 4. The CDR3 sequence is CASSLGGTSGANQETQYF. The DNA for the CDR3 is TGTGCCAGCAGCTTAGGAGGGACTAGCGGGGCGAACCAAGAGACCCAGTACTTC.

The genes are TRBV6-5 and TRBJ2-1; the match to TRBD2 covers 11 bases. The ends lost 2 bases at V and 8 bases at J; junction bases unmatched: 2. Germline CDR1 MNHEY, CDR2 SVGAGI. This CDR3 is built from 14 residues. CDR3 in DNA: TGTGCCAGCAGTTACACTAGCGGGAGTGATGAGCAGTTCTTC. Translated, it gives CASSYTSGSDEQFF.

This clonotype was detected a few times. CDR3 amino acids: CASSLASGSYEQYV. CDR3 sequence (DNA): TGTGCCAGCAGTTTGGCTAGCGGCTCCTACGAGCAGTACGTC. This chain links TRBV7-8 with TRBJ2-7, with 7 bases fitting TRBD2. The germline V gene has CDR1 SGHVS and CDR2 FQNEAQ. J gave up 0 bases and V 6 bases, and 5 bases lay outside the gene matches. The CDR3 totals 14 residues.

The chain joins TRBV4-1 to TRBJ2-3, with D tentatively TRBD1 (6 bases). There are 16 residues in the CDR3. Trimming stripped 0 bases from V and 4 bases from J, with 14 bases between. CDR1 is MGHRA, CDR2 YSYEKL, per germline. The CDR3 nucleotides are TGCGCCAGCAGCCAAGAAACAGGGACGGTGGCAGATACGCAGTATTTT. Its translation is CASSQETGTVADTQYF.

This sequence joins TRBV5-1 and TRBJ2-1, with D perhaps TRBD1 or TRBD2 (5 bases each). The V end lost 2 bases, the J end lost 7 bases, and 28 bases lay between the germline ends. The length of the CDR3 is 19 residues. Germline CDR1 reads SGHRS; CDR2 reads YFSETQ. CDR3 bases: TGCGCCAGCAGCTTAAAACTTGGGGACCCAAACCGGTGGGCAAATGAGCAGTTCTTC. Translating it yields CASSLKLGDPNRWANEQFF. The variable domain in full, completed from reference TRBV5-1 and TRBJ2-1, reads KAGVTQTPRYLIKTRGQQVTLSCSPISGHRSVSWYQQTPGQGLQFLFEYFSETQRNKGNFPGRFSGRQFSNSRSEMNVSTLELGDSALYLCASSLKLGDPNRWANEQFFGPGTRLTVL.

This clonotype showed up just a few times. The chain couples TRBV24-1 to TRBJ2-7; 8 bases line up with TRBD2. CDR1 is KGHDR and CDR2 is SFDVKD in the germline V gene. This CDR3 has 13 amino acids. V shed 2 bases, J shed 7 bases, and the junction held 3 bases outside the gene matches. CDR3 region: CATSDSIAGEQYF. For the CDR3, the DNA is TGTGCCACCAGTGATTCAATAGCGGGAGAGCAGTACTTC.

V is TRBV5-1 and J is TRBJ2-5, with 8 bases fitting TRBD1. The V segment lost 8 bases and the J segment 4 bases; nucleotides outside the gene matches: 4. Germline lookup yields CDR1 SGHRS and CDR2 YFSETQ. The CDR3 loop spans 12 amino acids. CDR3 nucleotide sequence: TGCGCCAGTACAGGGGGTTCAGAGACCCAGTACTTC. Amino acids: CASTGGSETQYF.

This clonotype was seen many times. The chain links TRBV28 to TRBJ2-3, with TRBD2 identical over 10 bases. The CDR3 totals 17 residues. V lost 1 base and J lost 4; bases outside the gene matches: 8. CDR1 MDHEN and CDR2 SYDVKM come from the germline V gene. CDR3 residues: CASSLSLAGELADTQYF. CDR3 DNA sequence: TGTGCCAGCAGTTTATCTCTAGCGGGAGAGTTGGCAGATACGCAGTATTTT. Using reference TRBV28 and TRBJ2-3 for the parts outside the CDR3, the full variable domain is DVKVTQSSRYLVKRTGEKVFLECVQDMDHENMFWYRQDPGLGLRLIYFSYDVKMKEKGDIPEGYSVSREKKERFSLILESASTNQTSMYLCASSLSLAGELADTQYFGPGTRLTVL.

In its sample, this clonotype was seen a few times. The chain recombines TRBV14 with TRBJ2-2, with TRBD2 matching over 14 bases. J gave up 1 base and V 0 bases, and 16 bases lay outside the gene matches. The CDR3 totals 23 residues. Germline assignment: CDR1 SGHDN and CDR2 FVKESK. CDR3 residues: CASSQEILGLAGEPTWNTGELFF. DNA of the CDR3: TGTGCCAGCAGCCAAGAAATTCTGGGACTAGCGGGAGAGCCAACCTGGAACACCGGGGAGCTGTTTTTT.

This chain uses TRBV10-2 with TRBJ2-5, with D perhaps being TRBD1 or TRBD2 (6 bases each). Between the trimmed V and J ends, which lost 2 bases and 2 bases, there was a span of 15 bases. This CDR3 has 16 amino acids. The germline CDR1 and CDR2 sequences are WSHSY and SAAADI. In nucleotides, the CDR3 is TGCGCCAGCAGTGAGGGACTACAGGGTGAACAAGAGACCCAGTACTTC. Encoded protein: CASSEGLQGEQETQYF.